These 23 T cell receptor beta chains were sequenced from one sample in a study of cytomegalovirus exposure and HLA in healthy donors. PCR employed 60 Vbeta and 13 Jbeta primers. Method: immunoSEQ multiplex PCR; TCRdb's copy keeps in-frame clones and lacks some. The sample contains about 130,000 clones, over 75% of which appear only once. The specimen sequenced was PBMCs. The origin of the receptors is a boy aged 5 to 17 in good health and CMV-seronegative.

The genes are TRBV7-2 and TRBJ2-7, with TRBD2 matching over 9 bases. Losses at the gene ends were 5 bases for V and 3 bases for J; bases not matched to a gene: 5. CDR1 and CDR2 (germline): SGHTA, FQGNSA. The CDR3 consists of 14 residues. CDR3 nucleotides: TGTGCCAGCAGCGCGACTAGCGGCGGCTACGAGCAGTACTTC. Translating gives CASSATSGGYEQYF.

The chain has TRBV6-5 and TRBJ2-1; TRBD2 agrees at 10 bases. J was trimmed by 2 bases and V by 7 bases; bases with no gene match: 5. This CDR3 region has 15 residues. Germline loops: CDR1 MNHEY, CDR2 SVGAGI. CDR3 bases: TGTGCCAGCATGTCACTAGCGGGAACCTACAATGAGCAGTTCTTC. As protein: CASMSLAGTYNEQFF.

The table lists this clone with a few counts. The chain is built from TRBV5-1 and TRBJ2-6; maybe TRBD1 (5 bases). CDR1 SGHRS and CDR2 YFSETQ come from the germline V gene. V was trimmed by 2 bases and J by 2 bases, leaving 20 bases between them. The CDR3 totals 19 residues. The CDR3 DNA reads as TGCGCCAGCAGCTTACAACTTTCGATTCAGGGTACTGGGGCCAACGTCCTGACTTTC. Its translation: CASSLQLSIQGTGANVLTF.

For this clone: At the DNA level, this CDR3 is encoded by other sequences in the same sample as well. V gene TRBV4-3 combines with J gene TRBJ2-3, with 10 bases aligning to TRBD2. J lost 0 bases, V lost 3 bases, and 3 bases had no gene match. Germline CDR1 and CDR2: LGHNA and YSLEER. This CDR3 comprises 16 residues. The CDR3 spells CASSQVAGGSTDTQYF. In nucleotides, the CDR3 is TGCGCCAGCAGCCAGGTAGCGGGGGGAAGCACAGATACGCAGTATTTT.

J is TRBJ1-2 and V is TRBV5-1, with 8 bases aligning to TRBD1. V shed 5 bases and J 5 bases; nucleotides not matched to a gene: 14. Germline V lookup: CDR1 SGHRS, CDR2 YFSETQ. The length of the CDR3 is 16 residues. The CDR3 loop is CASRRSGGIDHYGYTF. Written as DNA, the CDR3 is TGCGCCAGCAGGAGATCAGGGGGCATCGATCATTATGGCTACACCTTC.

The chain joins TRBV25-1 to TRBJ1-2; D might be TRBD1 (5 bases). CDR1 is MGHDK, CDR2 SYGVNS, per germline. The CDR3 is made up of 12 amino acids. V was shortened by 8 bases and J by 4 bases, with 11 bases between the two germline ends. CDR3 sequence reads: CASSGEAYGYTF. In DNA, the CDR3 is TGTGCCAGCTCGGGGGAGGCCTATGGCTACACCTTC.

This chain joins TRBV12-5 and TRBJ1-3; D is unresolved. V gave up 6 bases and J gave up 1 base, with 7 bases separating them. The CDR3 is 13 amino acids. Germline V gene data show CDR1 as LGHNT and CDR2 as FRNRAP. The CDR3 is CASGPESGNTIYF. Here the CDR3 DNA reads TGTGCTAGTGGCCCCGAGTCTGGAAACACCATATATTTT.

This clone has just a few counts. The chain uses TRBV2 and TRBJ1-1; unclear D gene. This CDR3 spans 14 amino acids. Germline lookup yields CDR1 SNHLY and CDR2 FYNNEI. V was pared by 2 bases and J by 0 bases, with 7 bases between. CDR3 in amino acids: CASSEREVNTEAFF. In nucleotides, the CDR3 is TGTGCCAGCAGTGAACGTGAGGTGAACACTGAAGCTTTCTTT.

This sequence joins TRBV11-2 and TRBJ2-5; possibly TRBD2 for D (6 bases). The germline V and J ends were trimmed by 2 bases and 4 bases, with 14 bases remaining between them. This CDR3 has 15 amino acids. Germline V gene lookup returns CDR1 SGHAT and CDR2 FQNNGV. The CDR3 spells CASSLSLALRETQYF. In DNA form, the CDR3 reads TGTGCCAGCAGCTTATCCCTAGCGCTTAGAGAGACCCAGTACTTC.

The rearrangement uses TRBV7-2 and TRBJ1-1; TRBD1 matches at 11 bases. V lost 5 bases to trimming and J lost 3 bases; unmatched junction nucleotides: 8. Germline lookup yields CDR1 SGHTA and CDR2 FQGNSA. The CDR3 is 16 residues long. CDR3 DNA sequence: TGTGCCAGCAGCGGGGGACAGGGGGGCGCCTACACTGAAGCTTTCTTT. Protein sequence: CASSGGQGGAYTEAFF.

The rearrangement links TRBV5-1 to TRBJ1-4, with a tentative D call TRBD1 (5 bases). The ends were cut back, 0 bases at V and 4 bases at J, with 13 bases in the middle. The CDR3 is made up of 16 amino acids. Germline lookup yields CDR1 SGHRS and CDR2 YFSETQ. The CDR3 sequence is CASSLVTGGINEKLFF. CDR3 DNA sequence: TGCGCCAGCAGCTTGGTTACGGGGGGGATTAATGAAAAACTGTTTTTT.

The genes are TRBV7-8 and TRBJ1-4; possible D gene TRBD1, 6 bases. CDR1 SGHVS and CDR2 FQNEAQ come from the germline V gene. This CDR3 comprises 14 residues. V dropped 3 bases and J dropped 5 bases, with 10 bases sitting between them. The CDR3 nucleotides are TGTGCCAGCAGCTTTGGACAGAGAAATGAAAAACTGTTTTTT. This sequence encodes CASSFGQRNEKLFF.

The V and J genes are TRBV7-3 and TRBJ2-2, with TRBD1 identical over 9 bases. V was pared by 6 bases and J by 7 bases, with 6 bases of the junction left unmatched. CDR1 and CDR2 (germline): SGHTA, FQGTGA. This CDR3 comprises 14 residues. The CDR3 loop reads CASRADRGIGELFF. DNA for the CDR3: TGTGCCAGCAGGGCTGACAGGGGGATCGGGGAGCTGTTTTTT. Together with reference TRBV7-3 and TRBJ2-2, the CDR3 gives the full variable domain: GAGVSQTPSNKVTEKGKYVELRCDPISGHTALYWYRQSLGQGPEFLIYFQGTGAADDSGLPNDRFFAVRPEGSVSTLKIQRTERGDSAVYLCASRADRGIGELFFGEGSRLTVL.

The CDR3 DNA reads TGTGCCAGCTCACCTACGGGGAGCACAGATACGCAGTATTTT. Translating gives CASSPTGSTDTQYF. J is TRBJ2-3 and V is TRBV18, with D perhaps TRBD2 (5 bases). The CDR3 is 14 amino acids. Germline CDR1 is KGHSH and CDR2 is LQKENI. V shed 3 bases and J shed 0 bases, with 7 bases lying between them.

V and J are TRBV7-8 and TRBJ1-5, with unresolved D. This CDR3 contains 15 residues. Trimming took off 2 bases at V and 5 bases at J, with 13 bases between the two ends. In germline, CDR1 is SGHVS, CDR2 FQNEAQ. As DNA, the CDR3 is TGTGCCAGCAGCTTACCCCTAGCCCGCGATCAGCCCCAGCATTTT. The encoded protein is CASSLPLARDQPQHF.

The chain joins TRBV27 to TRBJ1-6; maybe TRBD1 (5 bases). The CDR3 is 15 amino acids. Germline V gene lookup returns CDR1 MNHEY and CDR2 SMNVEV (reference sequence). V was shortened by 3 bases and J by 7 bases, with 13 bases between the two germline ends. This CDR3 reads CASSFQGPVNSPLHF. In nucleotides, the CDR3 is TGTGCCAGCAGTTTCCAGGGTCCGGTAAATTCACCCCTCCACTTT.

The chain combines TRBV9 with TRBJ2-5, with 11 bases lining up with TRBD1. CDR3 length: 15 residues. With V trimmed by 4 bases and J by 5 bases, 7 bases remained unmatched. Germline CDR1 reads SGDLS; CDR2 reads YYNGEE. The CDR3 loop is CASSSRTGGGETQYF. DNA for the CDR3: TGTGCCAGCAGCTCACGGACAGGGGGCGGTGAGACCCAGTACTTC.

Details on this clone: This sample includes further DNA sequences coding for the same CDR3. The V gene is TRBV10-3, the J gene TRBJ2-7, with D possibly being TRBD1 (5 bases). The V and J ends lost 6 bases and 3 bases respectively, with 9 bases between them. CDR3 length: 12 amino acids. Looked up from germline, CDR1 is ENHRY and CDR2 is SYGVKD. CDR3 sequence reads: CAISDSSYEQYF. Here the CDR3 DNA reads TGTGCCATCAGCGACAGTAGCTACGAGCAGTACTTC.

CDR3 DNA: TGCGCCAGCAGCCTAGGACCTAGCGGGAGCTACGAGCAGTACTTC. Translated: CASSLGPSGSYEQYF. The chain recombines TRBV4-3 with TRBJ2-7; 10 nucleotides line up with TRBD2. Germline V gene lookup returns CDR1 LGHNA and CDR2 YSLEER. CDR3 length: 15 amino acids. V gave up 4 bases and J gave up 3 bases; unmatched junction bases: 6.

The J gene is TRBJ2-5, the V gene TRBV9; 10 nucleotides align to TRBD2. The CDR3 totals 15 residues. The germline CDR1 and CDR2 sequences are SGDLS and YYNGEE. Trimming cost V 3 bases and J 4 bases; bases outside gene matches: 6. For the CDR3, the DNA is TGTGCCAGCAGCGCCACTAGCGGGGTAGGAGAGACCCAGTACTTC. It yields the protein CASSATSGVGETQYF.

The rearrangement links TRBV2 to TRBJ2-7; maybe TRBD1 (5 bases). The germline gives CDR1 SNHLY, CDR2 FYNNEI. V was trimmed by 7 bases and J by 3 bases, leaving 13 bases between them. The CDR3 has 13 residues. CDR3 sequence: CASKMGQIYEQYF. Written as DNA, the CDR3 is TGTGCCAGCAAAATGGGGCAGATCTACGAGCAGTACTTC. The variable domain in full, completed from reference TRBV2 and TRBJ2-7, reads EPEVTQTPSHQVTQMGQEVILRCVPISNHLYFYWYRQILGQKVEFLVSFYNNEISEKSEIFDDQFSVERPDGSNFTLKIRSTKLEDSAMYFCASKMGQIYEQYFGPGTRLTVT.

This rearrangement joins TRBV5-1 to TRBJ2-1; maybe TRBD2 (5 bases). The CDR3 sequence is 15 residues long. Trimming stripped 0 bases from V and 8 bases from J, with 15 bases between. The germline V gene encodes CDR1 SGHRS and CDR2 YFSETQ. The CDR3 loop reads CASSLDSPGIDEQFF. The CDR3 DNA reads TGCGCCAGCAGCTTGGACTCCCCGGGGATCGATGAGCAGTTCTTC.

The chain carries TRBV4-2 and TRBJ2-5; D unresolved. Germline lookup yields CDR1 LGHNA and CDR2 YNFKEQ. With 3 bases removed from V and 7 bases from J, the gap between germline ends came to 6 bases. The CDR3 sequence is 11 residues long. The CDR3 loop reads CASSHRGTQYF. CDR3 nucleotide sequence: TGTGCCAGCAGCCATCGCGGGACCCAGTACTTC.